This T cell receptor (beta chain) came from a study of blood T cell repertoires in COVID-19. The table came from immunoSEQ multiplex PCR; TCRdb's copy has only in-frame clones and leaves some out. The sample consists of roughly 180,000 clones, 79% of them appearing once. The CDR3 contains 14 residues. In germline, CDR1 is MDHEN, CDR2 SYDVKM. V lost 6 bases, J lost 0 bases, and 9 bases lay in between. The chain uses TRBV28 and TRBJ1-3; D is unresolved. Source material: peripheral blood. This sequence was found in an older woman with COVID-19, enrolled during active disease. The CDR3 DNA follows: TGTGCCAGCAGCGCAATAGACTCTGGAAACACCATATATTTT. Its translation is CASSAIDSGNTIYF.